These 23 T cell receptor beta chains originate from one sample sequenced in a study of somatic mutations in cytotoxic T cells in rheumatoid arthritis. Here immunoSEQ multiplex PCR was the method, and the copy in TCRdb shows in-frame clones only, minus some. The sample consists of 12,000 to 15,000 clones, 75% to 95% of them appearing once. The sequencing sample was made of CD4+ T cells sorted from blood. These receptors all come from a man between 65 and 85 years old with rheumatoid arthritis.

This clone appeared once. The chain is built from TRBV5-1 and TRBJ2-3, with D perhaps TRBD2 (6 bases). Germline CDR1 reads SGHRS; CDR2 reads YFSETQ. The length of the CDR3 is 15 residues. Between the trimmed V and J ends, which lost 0 bases and 2 bases, there was a span of 10 bases. This CDR3 reads CASSLVAGPTDTQYF. CDR3 DNA: TGCGCCAGCAGCTTGGTGGCGGGGCCCACAGATACGCAGTATTTT.

The rearrangement joins TRBV7-8 to TRBJ2-7; 7 bases map to TRBD1. V was clipped by 5 bases and J by 2 bases; unmatched bases: 12. Germline assignment: CDR1 SGHVS and CDR2 FQNEAQ. The CDR3 is 16 residues long. CDR3 region: CASSERTGTAAYEQYF. The CDR3 coding sequence is TGTGCCAGCAGCGAGAGGACCGGGACAGCTGCCTACGAGCAGTACTTC.

The CDR3 bases are TGTGCCAGTAGCAAACGGTCCCGGGACAGGGTTGGCAATCAGCCCCAGCATTTT. It translates to CASSKRSRDRVGNQPQHF. This sequence joins TRBV19 and TRBJ1-5; 9 nucleotides agree with TRBD1. CDR3 length: 18 amino acids. V gave up 6 bases and J gave up 2 bases; unmatched junction bases: 14. Looked up from germline, CDR1 is LNHDA and CDR2 is SQIVND (reference sequence).

The chain uses TRBV19 and TRBJ2-7; tentatively, D is TRBD1 (6 bases). Germline V CDR1 and CDR2: LNHDA, SQIVND (reference sequence). Between the trimmed V and J ends, which lost 5 bases and 3 bases, there was a span of 23 bases. The CDR3 length is 17 residues. CDR3 region: CASSQSTAGEYLYEQYF. The CDR3 region has the DNA TGTGCCAGTAGTCAATCGACGGCAGGGGAATACCTCTACGAGCAGTACTTC.

The chain recombines TRBV6-5 with TRBJ2-7, with 9 bases fitting TRBD1. Germline lookup yields CDR1 MNHEY and CDR2 SVGAGI. The CDR3 runs 12 residues. V gave up 6 bases and J gave up 6 bases; unmatched junction bases: 3. The CDR3 DNA sequence: TGTGCCAGCAGGGACAGGGGAGGCGAGCAGTACTTC. Protein sequence: CASRDRGGEQYF.

The V gene is TRBV19, the J gene TRBJ2-5, with 7 bases identical to TRBD1. The end of the DNA fits TRBJ2-7 better, so the J call may be wrong. CDR1 and CDR2 (germline): LNHDA, SQIVND (reference sequence). This CDR3 is 14 amino acids long. The DNA for the CDR3 is TGTGCCAGTAATGCGGCAGGGGGTTTCTACGAGCAGTACTTC. It codes for CASNAAGGFYEQYF.

The chain recombines TRBV6-1 with TRBJ1-2; D not certain. The germline CDR1 and CDR2 sequences are MNHNS and SASEGT. V lost 6 bases and J 0 bases, leaving 11 bases between the germline ends. The CDR3 runs to 14 residues. As DNA, the CDR3 is TGTGCCAGCAGCCGACACGATACTAACTATGGCTACACCTTC. It yields the protein CASSRHDTNYGYTF.

This clone was counted once. This CDR3 is CASSYGTDTQYF. The CDR3 nucleotides are TGTGCCAGCAGTTATGGCACAGATACGCAGTATTTT. The chain has TRBV2 and TRBJ2-3; D not resolved. The germline V gene has CDR1 SNHLY and CDR2 FYNNEI. This CDR3 has 12 amino acids. The V and J ends lost 5 bases and 1 base respectively, with 4 bases between them.

The chain employs TRBV6-6 and TRBJ1-2, with 7 positions matching TRBD1. The V segment lost 6 bases and the J segment 7 bases; nucleotides outside the gene matches: 14. The V gene's germline CDR1 is MNHNY and CDR2 SVGAGI (reference sequence). The CDR3 is 15 amino acids. CDR3: CASRRLSATGLGYTF. The DNA of the CDR3 is TGTGCCAGCAGACGCCTATCCGCGACAGGGCTTGGCTACACCTTC.

The chain is built from TRBV6-5 and TRBJ2-7; D is perhaps TRBD1 (6 bases). CDR3 length equals 15 residues. V was pared by 6 bases and J by 4 bases, with 19 bases between. Germline V gene data show CDR1 as MNHEY and CDR2 as SVGAGI. This chain's CDR3 is CASSKPGTSLYEQYF. The CDR3 DNA is TGTGCCAGCAGCAAACCCGGGACAAGCCTTTACGAGCAGTACTTC.

J is TRBJ2-7 and V is TRBV27; TRBD2 aligns across 10 bases. Germline-derived CDR1 and CDR2 are MNHEY and SMNVEV (reference sequence). The junction had 3 bases not matched to a gene; V was cut back by 7 bases and J by 0 bases. This CDR3 has 14 residues. CDR3 amino acids: CASNPSGSSYEQYF. The CDR3 nucleotides are TGTGCCAGCAACCCTAGCGGGAGCTCCTACGAGCAGTACTTC.

V gene TRBV29-1 combines with J gene TRBJ2-2; perhaps TRBD1 as D (6 bases). CDR3 length equals 13 residues. Per the germline V gene, CDR1 is SQVTM and CDR2 is ANQGSEA. Trimming stripped 7 bases from V and 6 bases from J, with 15 bases between. This CDR3 is CSGRRTVAGELFF. Written as DNA, the CDR3 is TGCAGCGGCCGCCGGACAGTCGCCGGGGAGCTGTTTTTT.

V usage is TRBV30 and J usage is TRBJ2-7, with 8 bases fitting TRBD1. This CDR3 is built from 13 residues. Germline V gene lookup returns CDR1 GTSNPN and CDR2 SVGIG (reference sequence). J gave up 6 bases and V 3 bases, and 7 bases lay outside the gene matches. The DNA of the CDR3 is TGTGCCTGGAGAAGGACAGGGAGCTGCGAGCAGTACTTC. It yields the protein CAWRRTGSCEQYF.

The sample holds a few counts of this clone. The CDR3 protein is CASSKQSYQPQHF. The DNA for the CDR3 is TGTGCCAGCAGCAAACAGAGTTATCAGCCCCAGCATTTT. The chain joins TRBV6-5 to TRBJ1-5; no reliable D call. The CDR3 is 13 residues long. Trimming removed 6 bases from V and 5 bases from J, with 11 bases in between. CDR1 is MNHEY, CDR2 SVGAGI, per germline.

The genes are TRBV7-2 and TRBJ2-7; 8 positions agree with TRBD1. V shed 1 base and J 3 bases; nucleotides not matched to a gene: 5. This CDR3 is built from 15 residues. CDR1 and CDR2 (germline): SGHTA, FQGNSA. As DNA, the CDR3 is TGTGCCAGCAGCTTAGGACAGGGGAATTTCTACGAGCAGTACTTC. Its protein product is CASSLGQGNFYEQYF.

This rearrangement joins TRBV5-1 to TRBJ1-2; 7 nucleotides match TRBD1. Germline assignment: CDR1 SGHRS and CDR2 YFSETQ. The CDR3 is 15 amino acids. Losses at the gene ends were 4 bases for V and 0 bases for J; bases not matched to a gene: 6. Here the CDR3 reads CASSVGQESNYGYTF. The DNA for the CDR3 is TGCGCCAGCAGCGTCGGACAGGAATCTAACTATGGCTACACCTTC.

J is TRBJ1-4 and V is TRBV5-1; no clear D. Germline assignment: CDR1 SGHRS and CDR2 YFSETQ. The CDR3 has 14 residues. Trimming took off 1 base at V and 2 bases at J, with 6 bases between the two ends. CDR3 DNA: TGCGCCAGCAGCTTGTCTGCGACTAATGAAAAACTGTTTTTT. It yields the protein CASSLSATNEKLFF.

The chain has TRBV5-1 and TRBJ1-2; TRBD1 agrees at 11 bases. The CDR3 is 17 residues long. Trimming removed 3 bases from V and 6 bases from J; junction bases left unmatched: 13. The germline CDR1 and CDR2 sequences are SGHRS and YFSETQ. The CDR3: CASSSIRTGGLGDGYTF. The DNA of the CDR3 is TGCGCCAGCAGCTCAATCCGGACAGGGGGCTTGGGTGATGGCTACACCTTC.

This sequence joins TRBV5-1 and TRBJ2-5, with 8 bases fitting TRBD1. The CDR3 has 14 residues. V shed 3 bases, J shed 4 bases, and the junction held 5 bases outside the gene matches. The germline CDR1 and CDR2 sequences are SGHRS and YFSETQ. The CDR3 sequence: CASSSGTGGETQYF. As DNA, the CDR3 is TGCGCCAGCAGCTCCGGGACAGGTGGAGAGACCCAGTACTTC.

The rearrangement uses TRBV18 and TRBJ2-7; a possible D gene is TRBD1 (6 bases). The CDR3 spans 19 residues. The germline V gene encodes CDR1 KGHSH and CDR2 LQKENI. Trimming removed 0 bases from V and 3 bases from J, with 24 bases in between. CDR3 in DNA: TGTGCCAGCTCACCACCGGAGACGATCACAAGGGGACAAATCTACGAGCAGTACTTC. It encodes CASSPPETITRGQIYEQYF.

V is TRBV11-2 and J is TRBJ2-1, with TRBD2 matching 14 bases. There are 16 residues in the CDR3. Germline CDR1 SGHAT, CDR2 FQNNGV. Trimming cost V 6 bases and J 8 bases; bases outside gene matches: 9. CDR3 protein: CASRTSGREGGHEQFF. The CDR3 nucleotides read TGTGCCAGCAGGACTAGCGGGAGGGAAGGTGGGCATGAGCAGTTCTTC. Full variable domain (missing parts from reference TRBV11-2 and TRBJ2-1): EAGVAQSPRYKIIEKRQSVAFWCNPISGHATLYWYQQILGQGPKLLIQFQNNGVVDDSQLPKDRFSAERLKGVDSTLKIQPAKLEDSAVYLCASRTSGREGGHEQFFGPGTRLTVL.

The CDR3 loop is CAWRPPGTAYTEAFF. The CDR3 coding sequence is TGTGCCTGGAGGCCCCCCGGGACAGCATACACTGAAGCTTTCTTT. V and J are TRBV30 and TRBJ1-1, with 7 bases aligning to TRBD1. This CDR3 is built from 15 residues. The V segment lost 3 bases and the J segment 3 bases; nucleotides outside the gene matches: 10. Germline CDR1 GTSNPN, CDR2 SVGIG (reference sequence). Drawing the rest from reference TRBV30 and TRBJ1-1, the complete variable domain is SQTIHQWPATLVQPVGSPLSLECTVEGTSNPNLYWYRQAAGRGLQLLFYSVGIGQISSEVPQNLSASRPQDRQFILSSKKLLLSDSGFYLCAWRPPGTAYTEAFFGQGTRLTVV.

This chain uses TRBV15 with TRBJ2-5, with 10 bases matching TRBD2. The CDR3 has 17 amino acids. Germline V gene lookup returns CDR1 LNHNV and CDR2 YYDKDF (reference sequence). With V trimmed by 5 bases and J by 5 bases, 14 bases remained unmatched. The CDR3, as DNA: TGTGCCACCAGCTCCGAGGTGGTAGCGGGAGGTAGGGAGACCCAGTACTTC. Protein product: CATSSEVVAGGRETQYF. Full variable domain (outside the CDR3, taken from reference TRBV15 and TRBJ2-5): DAMVIQNPRYQVTQFGKPVTLSCSQTLNHNVMYWYQQKSSQAPKLLFHYYDKDFNNEADTPDNFQSRRPNTSFCFLDIRSPGLGDTAMYLCATSSEVVAGGRETQYFGPGTRLLVL.